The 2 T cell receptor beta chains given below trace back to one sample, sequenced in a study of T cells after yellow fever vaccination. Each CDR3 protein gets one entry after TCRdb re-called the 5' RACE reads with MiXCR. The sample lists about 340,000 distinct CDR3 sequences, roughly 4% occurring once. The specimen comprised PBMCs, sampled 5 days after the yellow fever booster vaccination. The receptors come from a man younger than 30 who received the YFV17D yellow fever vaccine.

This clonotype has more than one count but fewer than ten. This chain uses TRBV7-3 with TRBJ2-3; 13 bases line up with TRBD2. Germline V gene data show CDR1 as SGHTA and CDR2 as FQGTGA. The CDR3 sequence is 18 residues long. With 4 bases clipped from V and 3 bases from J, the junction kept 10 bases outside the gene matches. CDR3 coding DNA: TGTGCCAGCAGCTCACGACTAGCGGGGGGCCGGGGAACAGATACGCAGTATTTT. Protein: CASSSRLAGGRGTDTQYF.

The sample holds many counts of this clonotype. The CDR3 sequence: CASSLASDSRNEKLFF. CDR3 DNA: TGCGCCAGCAGCTTGGCCTCTGACAGCAGGAATGAAAAACTGTTTTTT. V and J are TRBV5-1 and TRBJ1-4, with D perhaps matching TRBD1 (5 bases). V lost 0 bases, J lost 5 bases, and 14 bases lay in between. There are 16 residues in the CDR3. Looked up from germline, CDR1 is SGHRS and CDR2 is YFSETQ.